The 18 T cell receptor beta chains listed next were all sequenced from one sample in a study of blood T cell repertoires in COVID-19 (TCRdb year 2020). The library relied on the immunoSEQ multiplex PCR assay. TCRdb obtained this table from immuneACCESS and retained in-frame rearrangements with V and J assigned. These tables miss some clones; where compared with another copy, unresolved V genes account for less than half of the shortfall, and the remainder is unexplained. The sample records 200,000 to 250,000 clones, 70% to 85% of which are singletons. The ten largest clones add up to 9.5% to 10% of the sample. Sequencing was performed on peripheral blood. These receptors came from a man aged 50 to 60 with active or convalescent COVID-19.

CDR3 coding DNA: TGTGCCACACGACAGGGACGGTTGGGGACTGAAGCTTTCTTT. Amino acids: CATRQGRLGTEAFF. V and J are TRBV21-1 and TRBJ1-1; the table gives TRBD1 as D, unverified against the DNA. TRBV21-1 is a documented pseudogene. CDR3 size: 14 residues.

The V gene is TRBV7-9, the J gene TRBJ2-3; 15 positions agree with TRBD2. The V segment lost 5 bases and the J segment 5 bases; nucleotides outside the gene matches: 14. Germline V lookup: CDR1 SEHNR, CDR2 FQNEAQ (reference sequence). The CDR3 length is 19 residues. The CDR3 is CASSLYYGLAGGRGDTQYF. DNA of the CDR3: TGTGCCAGCAGCCTATACTATGGACTAGCGGGGGGGCGTGGAGATACGCAGTATTTT. Combining the CDR3 with reference TRBV7-9 and TRBJ2-3 gives the whole variable domain DTGVSQNPRHKITKRGQNVTFRCDPISEHNRLYWYRQTLGQGPEFLTYFQNEAQLEKSRLLSDRFSAERPKGSFSTLEIQRTEQGDSAMYLCASSLYYGLAGGRGDTQYFGPGTRLTVL.

CDR3 bases: TGTGCCAGCAGTTACGGACTAGCGGGAGGGTATACGCAGTATTTT. Protein: CASSYGLAGGYTQYF. The chain combines TRBV6-5 with TRBJ2-3, with 15 bases matching TRBD2. Germline CDR1 reads MNHEY; CDR2 reads SVGAGI. This CDR3 contains 15 residues. The J segment lost 7 bases and the V segment lost 2 bases, leaving 1 base of the junction unmatched.

The chain links TRBV25-1 to TRBJ2-3, with 10 bases lining up with TRBD2. The ends lost 5 bases at V and 4 bases at J; junction bases unmatched: 6. Germline V gives CDR1 MGHDK, CDR2 SYGVNS. This CDR3 is 15 amino acids long. CDR3 amino acids: CASSPLAGDSDTQYF. CDR3 DNA: TGTGCCAGCAGTCCCCTAGCGGGAGATTCAGATACGCAGTATTTT.

The V call is TRBV5-1, the J call TRBJ1-4; D possibly corresponds to TRBD1 (5 bases). V gave up 4 bases and J gave up 0 bases, with 10 bases separating them. CDR3 length equals 15 residues. The V gene's germline CDR1 is SGHRS and CDR2 YFSETQ. The CDR3 is CASSRRGATNEKLFF. CDR3 DNA sequence: TGCGCCAGCAGCCGCCGGGGGGCAACTAATGAAAAACTGTTTTTT.

The CDR3 nucleotides read TGCGCCAGCAGCCAACTGGCGGGGGCCCCCTACGAGCAGTACTTC. Translating it yields CASSQLAGAPYEQYF. V usage is TRBV4-3 and J usage is TRBJ2-7; D is perhaps TRBD2 (7 bases). This CDR3 has 15 amino acids. Germline-derived CDR1 and CDR2 are LGHNA and YSLEER. V lost 2 bases to trimming and J lost 2 bases, with 13 bases between them.

The rearrangement uses TRBV5-1 and TRBJ2-7; TRBD2 aligns across 15 bases. V lost 0 bases to trimming and J lost 7 bases; unmatched junction nucleotides: 2. Germline CDR1 reads SGHRS; CDR2 reads YFSETQ. This CDR3 is 15 amino acids long. The CDR3 loop reads CASSLDGTSGGEQYF. DNA of the CDR3: TGCGCCAGCAGCTTGGACGGGACTAGCGGGGGGGAGCAGTACTTC.

This clone was picked up a small number of times. V usage is TRBV2 and J usage is TRBJ1-1, with a possible D match to TRBD1 (6 bases). CDR1 and CDR2 from the germline V gene are SNHLY and FYNNEI. V shed 8 bases and J shed 1 base, with 11 bases lying between them. The CDR3 has 13 amino acids. The CDR3 loop is CASLTTGNTEAFF. The CDR3 nucleotides are TGTGCCAGCCTAACGACAGGGAACACTGAAGCTTTCTTT.

This chain links TRBV28 with TRBJ2-7, with 11 nucleotides matching TRBD2. Germline CDR1 MDHEN, CDR2 SYDVKM. This CDR3 has 14 amino acids. V dropped 5 bases and J dropped 6; count of bases not matched to a gene: 6. DNA for the CDR3: TGTGCCAGCAGTACCAACGGACTAGCGGGCGAGCAGTACTTC. Its translation is CASSTNGLAGEQYF.

The chain combines TRBV5-6 with TRBJ2-3; TRBD1 matches at 10 bases. The trim removed 4 bases at V and 1 base at J, leaving 3 bases unmatched. Germline-derived CDR1 and CDR2 are SGHDT and YYEEEE. The CDR3 spans 15 residues. CDR3: CASSGTGEGTDTQYF. The CDR3 nucleotides are TGTGCCAGCAGCGGGACAGGGGAAGGCACAGATACGCAGTATTTT.

The gene calls are TRBV9 and TRBJ2-5; TRBD1 is a possible D gene (6 bases). The CDR3 consists of 16 residues. The V and J ends lost 3 bases and 5 bases respectively, with 20 bases between them. Germline V gene data show CDR1 as SGDLS and CDR2 as YYNGEE. The CDR3 reads CASSAGPVGGEETQYF. In DNA, the CDR3 is TGTGCCAGCAGCGCAGGACCGGTTGGGGGCGAGGAGACCCAGTACTTC.

This clone has ten or more counts. The chain links TRBV3-1 (or the pseudogene TRBV3-2) to TRBJ1-6, with 12 bases lining up with TRBD1. Germline V gene lookup returns CDR1 LGHDT and CDR2 YNNKEL (reference sequence). V was clipped by 4 bases and J by 0 bases; unmatched bases: 7. There are 19 residues in the CDR3. The CDR3 DNA reads TGTGCCAGCAGCCCCCGTGGGACAGGGGGCGGCTCCTATAATTCACCCCTCCACTTT. It codes for CASSPRGTGGGSYNSPLHF.

The chain combines TRBV7-9 with TRBJ2-1; TRBD2 matches at 7 bases. V trimming: 3 bases; J trimming: 0 bases; junction bases outside the gene matches: 2. Germline V lookup: CDR1 SEHNR, CDR2 FQNEAQ (reference sequence). The CDR3 spans 15 residues. CDR3 nucleotide sequence: TGTGCCAGCAGCTTGTTAGCGGGCTCCTACAATGAGCAGTTCTTC. Protein sequence: CASSLLAGSYNEQFF.

Comment on this clone: The same CDR3 is also encoded by other DNA sequences in this sample. J is TRBJ1-5 and V is TRBV2; D uncertain. The CDR3 length is 12 residues. V was pared by 6 bases and J by 0 bases, with 3 bases between. Germline V lookup: CDR1 SNHLY, CDR2 FYNNEI. The CDR3 is CASSYSNQPQHF. The CDR3 DNA reads as TGTGCCAGCAGCTATAGCAATCAGCCCCAGCATTTT. Combining the CDR3 with reference TRBV2 and TRBJ1-5 gives the whole variable domain EPEVTQTPSHQVTQMGQEVILRCVPISNHLYFYWYRQILGQKVEFLVSFYNNEISEKSEIFDDQFSVERPDGSNFTLKIRSTKLEDSAMYFCASSYSNQPQHFGDGTRLSIL.

The chain joins TRBV5-6 to TRBJ1-4; 8 nucleotides match TRBD1. Trimming took 4 bases from V and 7 from J; bases not matched to a gene: 9. The germline CDR1 and CDR2 sequences are SGHDT and YYEEEE. The CDR3 runs to 15 residues. CDR3 coding DNA: TGTGCCAGCAGCACACGACAGGGGCAGGGTGAAAAACTGTTTTTT. The encoded protein is CASSTRQGQGEKLFF. Complete variable domain (other parts from reference TRBV5-6 and TRBJ1-4): DAGVTQSPTHLIKTRGQQVTLRCSPKSGHDTVSWYQQALGQGPQFIFQYYEEEERQRGNFPDRFSGHQFPNYSSELNVNALLLGDSALYLCASSTRQGQGEKLFFGSGTQLSVL.

V and J are TRBV6-5 and TRBJ2-1, with TRBD2 matching 8 bases. J gave up 1 base and V 6 bases, and 5 bases lay outside the gene matches. CDR1 is MNHEY, CDR2 SVGAGI, per germline. The CDR3 is 15 amino acids. The CDR3 coding sequence is TGTGCCAGCAGGCTTAGCGGGACTTCCTACAATGAGCAGTTCTTC. Amino acids: CASRLSGTSYNEQFF.

The chain employs TRBV11-2 and TRBJ2-5, with 16 bases matching TRBD2. The CDR3 runs to 17 residues. Per the germline V gene, CDR1 is SGHAT and CDR2 is FQNNGV. The junction had 7 bases not matched to a gene; V was cut back by 5 bases and J by 4 bases. The CDR3 region is CASSGTSGGDSGETQYF. In nucleotides, the CDR3 is TGTGCCAGCAGCGGGACTAGCGGGGGGGACTCCGGAGAGACCCAGTACTTC.

This chain links TRBV7-9 with TRBJ2-1; 9 nucleotides line up with TRBD1. The CDR3 has 15 amino acids. CDR1 is SEHNR, CDR2 FQNEAQ, per germline (reference sequence). With 4 bases clipped from V and 6 bases from J, the junction kept 7 bases outside the gene matches. CDR3 sequence reads: CASSWADRGINEQFF. The DNA for the CDR3 is TGTGCCAGCAGCTGGGCGGACAGGGGAATCAATGAGCAGTTCTTC.